These T cell receptor beta chains were read from a single sample in a study of T cell repertoires in cytomegalovirus infection. TCRdb passed the reads through MiXCR, listing each CDR3 protein once. The sample gives over 100,000 distinct CDR3 sequences, about 28% of which show up once; about three quarters is in the top ten. No cognate antigen is known for these TCRs. The material sequenced was CD8+ T cells from cultured PBMCs, taken from culture after CMV antigen stimulation. These receptors were obtained from a human donor in good health (CMV status not recorded). Some clones in this sample may be carry-over from other donors' samples. CDR3s include the opening cysteine and the closing phenylalanine or tryptophan. The order of the fields is clone size, D gene, V gene, J gene, CDR3 DNA, CDR3 protein. D genes are given only for firm matches. Part of the rows lack a size; the others show once, few, many or a class for expanded clones.

>.|.|TRBV2|TRBJ1-5
TGTGCCAGCAGTGACTACGTGAACAATCAGCCCCAGCATTTT
CASSDYVNNQPQHF
>many|TRBD1|TRBV7-2|TRBJ1-6
TGTGCCAGCAGCAAACTGACAGGGGCATTATCCTATAATTCACCCCTCCACTTT
CASSKLTGALSYNSPLHF
>.|TRBD2|TRBV5-5|TRBJ2-7
TGTGCCAGCAGCAGGGGGACTAGCGGGGGAGAAGAGCAGTACTTC
CASSRGTSGGEEQYF
>.|.|TRBV24-1|TRBJ2-1
TGTGCCACCGCGGATCGTATTGGGGCTTCAGGCAATGAGCAGTTCTTC
CATADRIGASGNEQFF
>many|.|TRBV4-1|TRBJ2-6
TGCGCCAGCAGCCTCACAGCGAGCTCTGGGGCCAACGTCCTGACTTTC
CASSLTASSGANVLTF
>.|.|TRBV9|TRBJ2-2
TGTGCCAGCAACCTGGGGGGGCGCGGCACCGGGGAGCTGTTTTTT
CASNLGGRGTGELFF
>few|TRBD1|TRBV7-6|TRBJ1-2
TGTGCCAGCAGCTCGCCCGCGACAGGGTATGACTATGGCTACACCTTC
CASSSPATGYDYGYTF
>.|.|TRBV11-2|TRBJ1-1
TGTGCCAGCAGCTTCTCTTCTGAAGCTTTCTTT
CASSFSSEAFF
>.|TRBD1|TRBV19|TRBJ1-1
TGTGCCAGTAGTTTAACCAACGACAGGGGTAAATTTGAAGCTTTCTTT
CASSLTNDRGKFEAFF
>.|TRBD1|TRBV7-9|TRBJ2-2
TGTGCCAGCAGAACCGGGACAGTCATCACCGGGGAGCTGTTTTTT
CASRTGTVITGELFF
>.|.|TRBV7-9|TRBJ2-5
TGTGCCAGCAGCCCAGAGGCCAGCCAAGAGACCCAGTACTTC
CASSPEASQETQYF
>many|.|TRBV7-2|TRBJ1-1
TGTGCCAGCAGCTCAAAACCTAAATACACTGAAGCTTTCTTT
CASSSKPKYTEAFF
>.|.|TRBV5-6|TRBJ1-1
TGTGCCAGCAGGTCCAGGGGTGGGAACACTGAAGCTTTCTTT
CASRSRGGNTEAFF
>few|.|TRBV7-9|TRBJ2-1
TGTGCCAGCATCCCAACGGAAGTTTACCTCAATGAGCAGTTCTTC
CASIPTEVYLNEQFF
>.|.|TRBV27|TRBJ2-3
TGTGCCAGCAGTTTAAGTATCGACGTCACAGATACGCAGTATTTT
CASSLSIDVTDTQYF
>.|TRBD1|TRBV7-3|TRBJ2-7
TGTGCCAGCAGCAGGACAGGGGGGCACGAGCAGTACTTC
CASSRTGGHEQYF
>.|.|TRBV2|TRBJ2-1
TGTGCCAGCAGTGAAGCGCCGGGGACCCTCAATGAGCAGTTCTTC
CASSEAPGTLNEQFF
>.|.|TRBV6-8|TRBJ2-5
TGTGCCAGCAGTTACGTCGGGGAAGAGACCCAGTACTTC
CASSYVGEETQYF
>.|.|TRBV6-1|TRBJ1-5
TGTGCCAGCAGTGACCTGAACGCCGGGCTCCCTCCGAGGTACCAGCATTTT
CASSDLNAGLPPRYQHF
>few|.|TRBV7-9|TRBJ2-3
TGTGCCAGCAGCCATGAATTCACAGATACGCAGTATTTT
CASSHEFTDTQYF
>.|TRBD2|TRBV20-1|TRBJ2-7
TGCAGTGCAAAGCGGGGGACGATGTACGAGCAGTACTTC
CSAKRGTMYEQYF
>few|.|TRBV6-1|TRBJ2-5
TGTGCCAGCAGTGAACTAAAAGCGGAGACCCAGTACTTC
CASSELKAETQYF
>many|TRBD2|TRBV7-2|TRBJ2-1
TGTGCCAGCACCCTAGCCCAAGCGGGGGGGTGGTCCTACAATGAGCAGTTCTTC
CASTLAQAGGWSYNEQFF
>many|.|TRBV12-3/TRBV12-4|TRBJ1-6
TGTGCCAGCAGTTTAGACGAAAATTCACCCCTCCACTTT
CASSLDENSPLHF
>.|.|TRBV19|TRBJ2-5
TGTGCCACCGCAAACGGCGAGACCCAGTACTTC
CATANGETQYF
>few|.|TRBV12-3/TRBV12-4|TRBJ1-2
TGTGCCAGCAGTTTAGTAGGGAATGCTTATGGCTACACCTTC
CASSLVGNAYGYTF
>.|.|TRBV14|TRBJ1-4
TGTGCCAGCAGCCAAGCTCGGGGGGCACGGGAAAAACTGTTTTTT
CASSQARGAREKLFF
>many|.|TRBV12-3/TRBV12-4|TRBJ1-5
TGTGCCAGCAGTTTATATAGCGGGGGCAATCAGCCCCAGCATTTT
CASSLYSGGNQPQHF
>.|.|TRBV27|TRBJ1-5
TGTGCCAGCAGTTTGGCGGCAGGGCAGCTTCAGCCCCAGCATTTT
CASSLAAGQLQPQHF
>few|.|TRBV11-2|TRBJ2-3
TGTGCCAGCAGCTTAGTTGGGGGGAGCACAGATACGCAGTATTTT
CASSLVGGSTDTQYF
>few|TRBD2|TRBV7-2|TRBJ2-1
TGTGCCAGCAGCTCCGGGACTATGAATGAGCAGTTCTTC
CASSSGTMNEQFF
>few|TRBD1|TRBV6-8|TRBJ2-7
TGTGCCAGCGGACAGGGGGCCTCCTACGAGCAGTACTTC
CASGQGASYEQYF
>few|TRBD2|TRBV28|TRBJ2-1
TGTGCCAGCACCATCCTAGCGGGGGGCTCCTACAATGAGCAGTTCTTC
CASTILAGGSYNEQFF
>few|.|TRBV3-1|TRBJ2-1
TGTGCCAGCAGCCAAGATTTGCATGAGCAGTTCTTC
CASSQDLHEQFF